A selection of T cell receptor beta chains follows, all from one sample in a study of human T cells and chemical hapten exposure. MiXCR, applied by TCRdb to the RACE reads, yields one record per CDR3 protein. The repertoire includes some 170,000 distinct CDR3 sequences, approximately 20% of them detected once, and under 7% sits in the top ten. The specimen was whole blood, collected in connection with sensitization to the hapten diphenylcyclopropenone (DPC). The receptors derive from a woman between 50 and 59 years old with alopecia areata. Some clones in this sample may be carry-over from other donors' samples. Each CDR3 is given with its conserved first and last residue. A D gene is named only where the DNA matches it firmly. A clone size is listed for some rows: how often the clone was seen (once, few, many), or a class if it is expanded.

length: 16
J: TRBJ2-7
size: few
V: TRBV6-6
D: NA
DNA: TGTGCCAGCAGCTACAGGCAGGGCGGTGTCTCCTACGAGCAGTACTTC
CDR3: CASSYRQGGVSYEQYF

length: 16
J: TRBJ2-3
size: NA
V: TRBV5-1
D: NA
DNA: TGCGCCAGCAGCCATGTAAAAGGCGAATACACAGATACGCAGTATTTT
CDR3: CASSHVKGEYTDTQYF

length: 15
J: TRBJ2-3
size: few
V: TRBV5-8
D: TRBD2
DNA: TGTGCCAGCAGCTTGGTTGCGGGAGGAACAGATACGCAGTATTTT
CDR3: CASSLVAGGTDTQYF

length: 12
J: TRBJ2-1
size: NA
V: TRBV29-1
D: NA
DNA: TGCAGCGTTGTGGGCCCTAGGAATGAGCAGTTCTTC
CDR3: CSVVGPRNEQFF

length: 14
J: TRBJ2-7
size: NA
V: TRBV20-1
D: TRBD2
DNA: TGCAGTGCTATCCCAGGGACTAGGAAATCCGAGCAGTACTTC
CDR3: CSAIPGTRKSEQYF

length: 16
J: TRBJ1-6
size: NA
V: TRBV7-6
D: NA
DNA: TGTGCCAGCAGCTGGTTGGGGCAGGGCTTTCGTTCACCCCTCCACTTT
CDR3: CASSWLGQGFRSPLHF

length: 14
J: TRBJ1-4
size: NA
V: TRBV5-5
D: NA
DNA: TGTGCCAGCAGATTAGGGGTGGCTAATGAAAAACTGTTTTTT
CDR3: CASRLGVANEKLFF

length: 15
J: TRBJ1-5
size: NA
V: TRBV3-1
D: TRBD1
DNA: TGTGCCAGCAGCCCGGACAGGGCGAGCAATCAGCCCCAGCATTTT
CDR3: CASSPDRASNQPQHF

length: 13
J: TRBJ2-3
size: NA
V: TRBV29-1
D: NA
DNA: TGCAGCGTTGACTTCCGGGACACAGATACGCAGTATTTT
CDR3: CSVDFRDTDTQYF

length: 12
J: TRBJ2-7
size: NA
V: TRBV29-1
D: TRBD1
DNA: TGCAGCGTTCGACAGGGCCCCTACGAGCAGTACTTC
CDR3: CSVRQGPYEQYF

length: 16
J: TRBJ2-1
size: few
V: TRBV7-9
D: TRBD2
DNA: TGTGCCAGCACCCGAGATAGCGGGAGTGGATTCAATGAGCAGTTCTTC
CDR3: CASTRDSGSGFNEQFF

length: 16
J: TRBJ1-3
size: few
V: TRBV11-1
D: TRBD1
DNA: TGTGCCAGCAGCCACCAGACAGGGGGCGGCGGAAACACCATATATTTT
CDR3: CASSHQTGGGGNTIYF

length: 21
J: TRBJ2-1
size: NA
V: TRBV7-2
D: TRBD2
DNA: TGTGCCAGCAGCTCCAATGGGCGGGCTAGCGGGGGATCGTCTATCTACAATGAGCAGTTCTTC
CDR3: CASSSNGRASGGSSIYNEQFF

length: 11
J: TRBJ1-1
size: many
V: TRBV29-1
D: NA
DNA: TGCAGCGTTGTAGGCGGCACTGAAGCTTTCTTT
CDR3: CSVVGGTEAFF

length: 15
J: TRBJ2-4
size: NA
V: TRBV3-1
D: NA
DNA: TGTGCCAGCAGCCAGACGGGGTACTGGGAAAACATTCAGTACTTC
CDR3: CASSQTGYWENIQYF

length: 14
J: TRBJ2-7
size: NA
V: TRBV6-5
D: NA
DNA: TGTGCCAGCAGTTACTCCGGGCCGAGGGGGGAGCAGTACTTC
CDR3: CASSYSGPRGEQYF

length: 15
J: TRBJ2-2
size: NA
V: TRBV5-1
D: NA
DNA: TGCGCCAGCAAAGGAATTACCCAAAACACCGGGGAGCTGTTTTTT
CDR3: CASKGITQNTGELFF

length: 14
J: TRBJ1-5
size: NA
V: TRBV19
D: NA
DNA: TGTGCCAGTACCCCGCGGGTTAGCAATCAGCCCCAGCATTTT
CDR3: CASTPRVSNQPQHF

length: 15
J: TRBJ1-1
size: many
V: TRBV5-1
D: NA
DNA: TGCGCCAGCAGCGATCAACCGGGAAGTAGCACTGAAGCTTTCTTT
CDR3: CASSDQPGSSTEAFF

length: 12
J: TRBJ2-3
size: few
V: TRBV20-1
D: NA
DNA: TGCAGTGCTAGAGATGATGGAGATACGCAGTATTTT
CDR3: CSARDDGDTQYF

length: 17
J: TRBJ2-1
size: NA
V: TRBV7-9
D: TRBD2
DNA: TGTGCCAGCAGCCCCCCGTCGGGACTAGCCTCCTACAATGAGCAGTTCTTC
CDR3: CASSPPSGLASYNEQFF

length: 15
J: TRBJ1-3
size: NA
V: TRBV11-2
D: NA
DNA: TGTGCCAGCAGCTTAGAGTGGGTCCCTGGAAACACCATATATTTT
CDR3: CASSLEWVPGNTIYF

length: 15
J: TRBJ2-7
size: NA
V: TRBV10-3
D: NA
DNA: TGTGCCGTCAAAGGGTCGGGGGAGAGGTCCTACGAGCAGTACTTC
CDR3: CAVKGSGERSYEQYF

length: 13
J: TRBJ2-7
size: few
V: TRBV20-1
D: TRBD2
DNA: TGCAGTGCCGGGGGGTTGAGCTCCTACGAGCAGTACTTC
CDR3: CSAGGLSSYEQYF

length: 13
J: TRBJ2-3
size: NA
V: TRBV29-1
D: NA
DNA: TGCAGCGTGAGGGGGGATAACACAGATACGCAGTATTTT
CDR3: CSVRGDNTDTQYF

length: 15
J: TRBJ2-3
size: NA
V: TRBV5-4
D: NA
DNA: TGTGCCAGCAGCCTATTCCGGGGCCCCACAGATACGCAGTATTTT
CDR3: CASSLFRGPTDTQYF

length: 16
J: TRBJ2-1
size: few
V: TRBV6-5
D: TRBD2
DNA: TGTGCCAGCAGTACAATAGCGGGGGTCTCCTACAATGAGCAGTTCTTC
CDR3: CASSTIAGVSYNEQFF

length: 14
J: TRBJ2-3
size: few
V: TRBV20-1
D: NA
DNA: TGCAGTGCTAGAGATCAAAGGGGCGCAGATACGCAGTATTTT
CDR3: CSARDQRGADTQYF

length: 13
J: TRBJ1-5
size: NA
V: TRBV15
D: NA
DNA: TGTGCCACCAGCAGTAATGTGTTGCAGCCCCAGCATTTT
CDR3: CATSSNVLQPQHF

length: 13
J: TRBJ2-1
size: few
V: TRBV2
D: NA
DNA: TGTGCCAGCAGTGAACTTACCTACAATGAGCAGTTCTTC
CDR3: CASSELTYNEQFF

length: 14
J: TRBJ2-3
size: NA
V: TRBV24-1
D: NA
DNA: TGTGCCACCAGTGATCGAGGGTCTGTAGATACGCAGTATTTT
CDR3: CATSDRGSVDTQYF

length: 15
J: TRBJ2-4
size: once
V: TRBV6-1
D: NA
DNA: TGTGCCAGCAGTGAAAAGCTGGGGCGACAAAACATTCAGTACTTC
CDR3: CASSEKLGRQNIQYF

length: 14
J: TRBJ2-5
size: NA
V: TRBV3-1
D: TRBD1
DNA: TGTGCCAGCAGCCACTCCGGGACAGAAGAGACCCAGTACTTC
CDR3: CASSHSGTEETQYF

length: 17
J: TRBJ2-4
size: few
V: TRBV29-1
D: TRBD2
DNA: TGCAGCGTTGAGGAGGCTAGCGGGAGTCGAGGGATAAACATTCAGTACTTC
CDR3: CSVEEASGSRGINIQYF

length: 16
J: TRBJ1-1
size: few
V: TRBV29-1
D: TRBD1
DNA: TGCAGCGTCTACTCCGGGACAGGGAAAGGGAACACTGAAGCTTTCTTT
CDR3: CSVYSGTGKGNTEAFF

length: 15
J: TRBJ2-7
size: NA
V: TRBV28
D: TRBD1
DNA: TGTGCCAGCAGTCGGGGAAGGGGACAGGGATACGAGCAGTACTTC
CDR3: CASSRGRGQGYEQYF

length: 15
J: TRBJ2-1
size: few
V: TRBV7-2
D: TRBD2
DNA: TGTGCCAGCAGCAAGACTAGCGGGAGTGGTACTGAGCAGTTCTTC
CDR3: CASSKTSGSGTEQFF

length: 13
J: TRBJ1-6
size: NA
V: TRBV6-5
D: NA
DNA: TGTGCCAGTCAGCGCGCCTATAATTCACCCCTCCACTTT
CDR3: CASQRAYNSPLHF

length: 14
J: TRBJ1-5
size: few
V: TRBV30
D: NA
DNA: TGTGCCTGGAGTGTACGAGAGGACGGCCAGCCCCAGCATTTT
CDR3: CAWSVREDGQPQHF

length: 15
J: TRBJ2-1
size: once
V: TRBV12-5
D: TRBD2
DNA: TGTGCTAGTGGTTCTAGCGGGATCTTCTACAATGAGCAGTTCTTC
CDR3: CASGSSGIFYNEQFF

length: 14
J: TRBJ1-4
size: few
V: TRBV18
D: NA
DNA: TGTGCCAGCTCGATTGGGGGGAAGGATGAAAAACTGTTTTTT
CDR3: CASSIGGKDEKLFF

length: 14
J: TRBJ2-3
size: few
V: TRBV6-5
D: NA
DNA: TGTGCCAGCAGGCGAGACAGGAGCACAGATACGCAGTATTTT
CDR3: CASRRDRSTDTQYF

length: 13
J: TRBJ2-7
size: NA
V: TRBV29-1
D: NA
DNA: TGCAGCGTCGCAACTGGCAGGACCTACGAGCAGTGCTTC
CDR3: CSVATGRTYEQCF

length: 13
J: TRBJ1-5
size: NA
V: TRBV10-1
D: NA
DNA: TGCGCCAGCAGTGACGGGGTGGCGGGGCCCCAGCATTTT
CDR3: CASSDGVAGPQHF

length: 16
J: TRBJ2-2
size: NA
V: TRBV12-3/TRBV12-4
D: NA
DNA: TGTGCCAGCAGTCCCGGGAATTGGGGGATCACCGGGGAGCTGTTTTTT
CDR3: CASSPGNWGITGELFF

length: 14
J: TRBJ1-3
size: NA
V: TRBV20-1
D: TRBD1
DNA: TGCAGTGCTAGAGATGTACAGGGGGCAAACACCATATATTTT
CDR3: CSARDVQGANTIYF

length: 14
J: TRBJ2-7
size: NA
V: TRBV28
D: TRBD2
DNA: TGTGCCAGCAGTTTGGTGGGGCGGGAGTACGAGCAGTACTTC
CDR3: CASSLVGREYEQYF

length: 15
J: TRBJ1-5
size: NA
V: TRBV7-2
D: TRBD1
DNA: TGTGCCAGCAGCTTAGGGCAGGGGGCCAATCAGCCCCAGCATTTT
CDR3: CASSLGQGANQPQHF

length: 16
J: TRBJ2-3
size: few
V: TRBV4-2
D: NA
DNA: TGTGCCAGCAGCATTAGAGGGGGGGAGAGCACAGATACGCAGTATTTT
CDR3: CASSIRGGESTDTQYF

length: 15
J: TRBJ2-5
size: NA
V: TRBV15
D: NA
DNA: TGTGCCACCAGCAGAGATCCCGGCCCCGGTGAGACCCAGTACTTC
CDR3: CATSRDPGPGETQYF

length: 17
J: TRBJ2-1
size: NA
V: TRBV10-3
D: TRBD2
DNA: TGTGCCATCAGTGATCCAGCGGGAGGAAACTCCTACAATGAGCAGTTCTTC
CDR3: CAISDPAGGNSYNEQFF

length: 15
J: TRBJ2-3
size: many
V: TRBV29-1
D: NA
DNA: TGCAGCGTTGAAGGGCAGGGTCTGCTGGAAGATACGCAGTATTTT
CDR3: CSVEGQGLLEDTQYF